The sample holds one count of the clone carrying this TCR beta chain. The antigen remains unidentified. This specimen belongs to a study of graft-versus-host responses after intestinal transplantation. Study context: Each patient got anti-thymocyte globulin induction, then tacrolimus and steroids for around three years. Whole-study findings and limits: GvH clones were found in recipient marrow; some appeared first in ileum or blood.

The table came from immunoSEQ multiplex PCR; TCRdb's copy has only in-frame clones and leaves some out. The data show around 100,000 clones, with 87% seen just once and around 0.86% held by the top ten. This CDR3 spans 16 amino acids. V shed 5 bases and J shed 0 bases, with 17 bases lying between them. Germline CDR1 SNHLY, CDR2 FYNNEI. The TCR comes from a human donor who was the organ donor for an intestinal transplant. This chain links TRBV2 with TRBJ2-7; the D gene could be TRBD1 or TRBD2 (6 bases each). Sequenced material: unstimulated CD4+ T cells sorted from spleen or lymph node cells, taken before transplant. In DNA, the CDR3 is TGTGCCAGCAGTTTGGGGGGTGGGGGCATCTCCTACGAGCAGTACTTC. It yields the protein CASSLGGGGISYEQYF.